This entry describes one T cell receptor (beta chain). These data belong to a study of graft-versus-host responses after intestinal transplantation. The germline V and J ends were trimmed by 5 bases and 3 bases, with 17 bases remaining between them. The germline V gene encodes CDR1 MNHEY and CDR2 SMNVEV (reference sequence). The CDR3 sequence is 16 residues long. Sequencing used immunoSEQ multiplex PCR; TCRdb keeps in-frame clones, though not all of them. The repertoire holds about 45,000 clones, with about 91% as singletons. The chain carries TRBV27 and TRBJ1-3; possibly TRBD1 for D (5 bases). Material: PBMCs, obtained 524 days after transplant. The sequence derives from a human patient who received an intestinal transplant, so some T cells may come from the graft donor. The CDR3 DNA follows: TGTGCCAGCAGTGCTCAGGGTCAAGTAGGTGGAAACACCATATATTTT. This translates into CASSAQGQVGGNTIYF.